The T cell receptor beta chain described here comes from a study of Ad26.COV2.S vaccination and SARS-CoV-2 variants. Study-level information: Intramuscular Ad26.COV2.S at 5x10^10 or 1x10^11 viral particles.

Study observations and caveats: The study found similar non-spike TCR breadth in vaccine and placebo recipients.

Here immunoSEQ multiplex PCR was the method, and the copy in TCRdb shows in-frame clones only, minus some. This sample carries about 350,000 clones, around 89% of them seen once, and the ten largest clones take just under 5%. Germline CDR1 is SGHNT and CDR2 is YYREEE (reference sequence). V was pared by 3 bases and J by 4 bases, with 6 bases of the junction left unmatched. This CDR3 region has 14 residues. The treatment: roughly 19 received Ad26.COV2.S at low or high dose, single or two shots; about 5 received placebo; per-sample allocation not given. Day 63 after the first injection of vaccine or placebo was the sampling time. The shot given was an Ad26 vector that makes Wuhan-strain SARS-CoV-2 spike. A word on this clone: Its antigen is as yet unknown.

The sample consisted of peripheral blood, taken in a trial of Ad26.COV2.S vaccine versus placebo. This chain uses TRBV5-4 with TRBJ1-2; 7 bases match TRBD1. The sequence came from a person aged 18 to 65 who received the Ad26.COV2.S COVID-19 vaccine or a placebo. The CDR3 spells CASSSRQGVYGYTF. The CDR3 region has the DNA TGTGCCAGCAGCTCCCGACAGGGAGTCTATGGCTACACCTTC. The whole variable domain, remainder taken from reference TRBV5-4 and TRBJ1-2, is ETGVTQSPTHLIKTRGQQVTLRCSSQSGHNTVSWYQQALGQGPQFIFQYYREEENGRGNFPPRFSGLQFPNYSSELNVNALELDDSALYLCASSSRQGVYGYTFGSGTRLTVV.